Each of the 2 T cell receptor beta chains below was sequenced from the same sample in a study of blood T cell repertoires in COVID-19. Using immunoSEQ multiplex PCR, the repertoire was profiled, and TCRdb retains in-frame clones only, with some absent. This sample has approximately 120,000 clones, with about four fifths found just once. Input material: peripheral blood. Receptors were obtained from a human donor in a cohort sampled during active COVID-19.

The rearrangement joins TRBV7-2 to TRBJ2-7; D unclear. The germline V and J ends were trimmed by 5 bases and 4 bases, with 6 bases remaining between them. This CDR3 comprises 11 residues. Looked up from germline, CDR1 is SGHTA and CDR2 is FQGNSA. CDR3 protein: CASSPQYEQYF. CDR3 bases: TGTGCCAGCAGCCCACAGTACGAGCAGTACTTC.

The CDR3 region is CASSPPGQRSSYEQYF. The CDR3 bases are TGTGCCAGCTCACCTCCGGGACAGCGAAGCTCCTACGAGCAGTACTTC. The V call is TRBV18, the J call TRBJ2-7, with 7 bases aligning to TRBD1. Germline trimming cut 3 bases from V and 0 bases from J; bases unmatched to any gene: 8. The germline V gene has CDR1 KGHSH and CDR2 LQKENI. The CDR3 is 16 residues long.